What follows are 32 T cell receptor beta chains derived from one specimen sequenced in a study of T cells in Graves' hyperthyroidism and ophthalmopathy. RNA transcripts served as the template for amplifying TCR beta CDR3 regions. When the TCR CDR3 underwent first-round RT-PCR, the HTBI primer set was used. TCRdb re-called the multiplex PCR reads with MiXCR, one entry per CDR3 protein. Here the sample spans roughly 500,000 distinct CDR3 sequences, about 20% being singletons. Sequences were obtained from blood. These receptors were collected from a woman in her 70s with Graves' ophthalmopathy.

In its sample, this clonotype was seen a few times. The gene calls are TRBV11-2 and TRBJ1-3; 8 positions match TRBD1. Germline V CDR1 and CDR2: SGHAT, FQNNGV. The CDR3 length is 15 residues. The V and J ends lost 6 bases and 3 bases, in that order; junction bases with no gene match: 7. The CDR3 bases are TGTGCCAGCAGGAACCAGGGGGCTTTTGGAAACACCATATATTTT. It translates to CASRNQGAFGNTIYF.

This clonotype has only a few counts. The chain links TRBV12-3 or TRBV12-4 to TRBJ2-7, with D possibly TRBD2 on 5 matching bases. The CDR3 contains 13 residues. V lost 3 bases and J 3 bases, leaving 9 bases between the germline ends. CDR3 loop: CASSLRVHYEQYF. The CDR3 DNA reads TGTGCCAGCAGTTTGAGGGTGCACTACGAGCAGTACTTC.

This clonotype was detected many times. The chain links TRBV2 to TRBJ1-5; D not resolved. V shed 3 bases and J shed 0 bases, with 9 bases lying between them. Germline V gene sequence: CDR1 SNHLY, CDR2 FYNNEI. The length of the CDR3 is 15 residues. The CDR3 loop reads CASSEGSHSNQPQHF. The CDR3 nucleotides are TGTGCCAGCAGTGAGGGGTCACATAGCAATCAGCCCCAGCATTTT.

This clonotype was counted only a few times. This chain links TRBV28 with TRBJ2-3; a weak D match, TRBD2 (5 bases). The CDR3 length is 17 residues. CDR1 and CDR2 from the germline V gene are MDHEN and SYDVKM. Trimming removed 3 bases at V and 6 bases at J, with 22 bases between. The CDR3 is CASSFARTGWTGDTQYF. CDR3 DNA: TGTGCCAGCAGTTTTGCCCGCACGGGGTGGACGGGCGATACGCAGTATTTT.

There are a few counts of this clonotype. This chain links TRBV14 with TRBJ2-3, with 8 bases matching TRBD2. Germline trimming cut 0 bases from V and 3 bases from J; bases unmatched to any gene: 11. Germline CDR1 SGHDN, CDR2 FVKESK. CDR3 length equals 18 residues. The CDR3 DNA reads TGTGCCAGCAGCCAAGAACCCGAGCGGGAGTGGATGACAGATACGCAGTATTTT. It specifies CASSQEPEREWMTDTQYF. Filled out from reference TRBV14 and TRBJ2-3, the complete variable domain reads EAGVTQFPSHSVIEKGQTVTLRCDPISGHDNLYWYRRVMGKEIKFLLHFVKESKQDESGMPNNRFLAERTGGTYSTLKVQPAELEDSGVYFCASSQEPEREWMTDTQYFGPGTRLTVL.

The chain is built from TRBV4-1 and TRBJ1-4, with D possibly matching TRBD1 (6 bases). This CDR3 contains 14 residues. The V end was cut by 3 bases, the J end by 7 bases, with 12 bases between. Germline CDR1 is MGHRA and CDR2 is YSYEKL. CDR3 sequence reads: CASSHDNRAEKLFF. The CDR3 nucleotides read TGCGCCAGCAGCCATGATAACAGGGCTGAAAAACTGTTTTTT.

The chain employs TRBV19 and TRBJ1-3; D gene unclear. The germline V gene has CDR1 LNHDA and CDR2 SQIVND (reference sequence). V shed 3 bases and J shed 4 bases, with 7 bases lying between them. This CDR3 has 13 residues. The CDR3 is CASSIAHGNTIYF. In DNA, the CDR3 is TGTGCCAGTAGTATCGCACACGGAAACACCATATATTTT.

This clonotype showed up just once. The CDR3 nucleotides are TGTGCCAGCAGCTTAGTTTGGGGGGCTCAAGAGACCCAGTACTTC. This codes for CASSLVWGAQETQYF. The genes are TRBV13 and TRBJ2-5; D possibly uses TRBD1 or TRBD2 (6 bases each). Germline CDR1 reads PRHDT; CDR2 reads FYEKMQ (reference sequence). The CDR3 loop spans 15 amino acids. V lost 1 base and J lost 2, with 11 bases in between.

This chain links TRBV28 with TRBJ2-3; weak D call: TRBD2 (5 bases). Germline-derived CDR1 and CDR2 are MDHEN and SYDVKM. The CDR3 totals 17 residues. V was clipped by 6 bases and J by 2 bases, with 21 bases between them. CDR3 bases: TGTGCCAGCAGCCAAATGAGTAGCGAGCCTATCACAGATACGCAGTATTTT. It encodes CASSQMSSEPITDTQYF.

This clonotype was observed many times. In DNA form, the CDR3 reads TGTGCCAGAAGCAGAACCCCACTATCAAACGGGGAGCTGTTTTTT. This sequence encodes CARSRTPLSNGELFF. J is TRBJ2-2 and V is TRBV2; D ambiguous. Trimming stripped 9 bases from V and 7 bases from J, with 21 bases between. The CDR3 is made up of 15 amino acids. Germline CDR1 is SNHLY and CDR2 is FYNNEI.

Only a few counts were recorded for this clonotype. The genes are TRBV6-1 and TRBJ1-1; TRBD1 is a possible D gene (5 bases). There are 11 residues in the CDR3. V gave up 5 bases and J gave up 11 bases, with 12 bases separating them. From germline, CDR1 is MNHNS and CDR2 SASEGT. CDR3 residues: CASSLYRQAFF. CDR3 nucleotide sequence: TGTGCCAGCAGTTTATACAGGCAGGCTTTCTTT.

This clonotype was recorded at least ten times. The CDR3 loop is CASSPYPTEAFF. DNA for the CDR3: TGTGCCAGCAGTCCCTACCCCACTGAAGCTTTCTTT. The chain has TRBV12-3 or TRBV12-4 and TRBJ1-1; D gene uncertain. V lost 5 bases and J lost 4, with 8 bases in between. The CDR3 covers 12 residues.

This chain joins TRBV27 and TRBJ2-3; TRBD2 aligns across 9 bases. The CDR3 runs 17 residues. CDR1 is MNHEY, CDR2 SMNVEV, per germline (reference sequence). V shed 1 base, J shed 6 bases, and the junction held 11 bases outside the gene matches. In nucleotides, the CDR3 is TGTGCCAGCAGTTTATGGGCGGGAGGGCCTTCATCCGATACGCAGTATTTT. Encoded protein: CASSLWAGGPSSDTQYF.

This clonotype was seen at least ten times. Here the CDR3 DNA reads TGTGCCAGCACCCTTGGGGGGGCCTATGGCTACACCTTC. It is translated as CASTLGGAYGYTF. This chain connects TRBV6-1 to TRBJ1-2, with a tentative D call TRBD1 (6 bases). The germline V and J ends were trimmed by 7 bases and 4 bases, with 13 bases remaining between them. CDR1 is MNHNS and CDR2 is SASEGT in the germline V gene. CDR3 length equals 13 residues.

In this sample, this clonotype turned up many times. CDR3: CASSQGSGTYEQYF. The CDR3 DNA follows: TGTGCCAGCAGCCAAGGTAGCGGGACATACGAGCAGTACTTC. V and J are TRBV3-1 and TRBJ2-7, with 8 nucleotides matching TRBD2. Losses at the gene ends were 1 base for V and 4 bases for J; bases not matched to a gene: 3. Germline CDR1 LGHDT, CDR2 YNNKEL (reference sequence). This CDR3 contains 14 residues.

This clonotype has a count of ten or more. This rearrangement joins TRBV7-9 to TRBJ2-2, with a possible D match to TRBD2 (5 bases). V shed 6 bases and J shed 0 bases, with 11 bases lying between them. CDR3 length: 15 amino acids. Per the germline V gene, CDR1 is SEHNR and CDR2 is FQNEAQ (reference sequence). The CDR3: CASSLSSANTGELFF. The CDR3 coding sequence is TGTGCCAGCAGTCTCAGTAGCGCGAACACCGGGGAGCTGTTTTTT.

This clonotype was counted ten times or more. V usage is TRBV7-2 and J usage is TRBJ2-5, with 8 bases matching TRBD1. CDR3 length: 14 residues. Trimming took 5 bases from V and 2 from J; bases not matched to a gene: 4. Germline V gene sequence: CDR1 SGHTA, CDR2 FQGNSA. This CDR3 is CASSGRTGQETQYF. The DNA for the CDR3 is TGTGCCAGCAGCGGGCGGACAGGGCAAGAGACCCAGTACTTC. The full variable domain, completed using reference TRBV7-2 and TRBJ2-5, is GAGVSQSPSNKVTEKGKDVELRCDPISGHTALYWYRQSLGQGLEFLIYFQGNSAPDKSGLPSDRFSAERTGGSVSTLTIQRTQQEDSAVYLCASSGRTGQETQYFGPGTRLLVL.

The J gene is TRBJ1-1, the V gene TRBV6-2 or TRBV6-3; D perhaps matches TRBD1 (5 bases). V was cut by 0 bases and J by 10 bases, with 15 bases left in between. Germline V CDR1 and CDR2: MNHEY, SVGEGT. The CDR3 length is 14 residues. The CDR3 region is CASSYSIPRERAFF. The CDR3 nucleotides read TGTGCCAGCAGTTACTCGATCCCCAGGGAGCGAGCTTTCTTT.

The genes are TRBV20-1 and TRBJ2-7; no firm D call. This CDR3 comprises 13 residues. Germline lookup yields CDR1 DFQATT and CDR2 SNEGSKA (reference sequence). V gave up 1 base and J gave up 3 bases, with 10 bases separating them. The CDR3 DNA reads as TGCAGTGCTAGAGCCAATCCGGGCTACGAGCAGTACTTC. It specifies CSARANPGYEQYF.

This clonotype was detected only a few times. This chain uses TRBV11-2 with TRBJ2-7, with 7 bases that match TRBD1. The CDR3 totals 17 residues. Germline V lookup: CDR1 SGHAT, CDR2 FQNNGV. The V and J ends lost 4 bases and 3 bases, in that order; junction bases with no gene match: 15. The CDR3 DNA reads TGTGCCAGCAGCTCGGTACGTCAGGGGGTCCATGGCTACGAGCAGTACTTC. Its translation: CASSSVRQGVHGYEQYF. Full variable domain (outside the CDR3, taken from reference TRBV11-2 and TRBJ2-7): EAGVAQSPRYKIIEKRQSVAFWCNPISGHATLYWYQQILGQGPKLLIQFQNNGVVDDSQLPKDRFSAERLKGVDSTLKIQPAKLEDSAVYLCASSSVRQGVHGYEQYFGPGTRLTVT.

V gene TRBV11-2 combines with J gene TRBJ1-2; 11 bases align to TRBD1. CDR3 length equals 16 residues. Germline-derived CDR1 and CDR2 are SGHAT and FQNNGV. The V segment lost 5 bases and the J segment 8 bases; nucleotides outside the gene matches: 13. CDR3 residues: CASSKNPGQGDVGYTF. The CDR3 DNA is TGTGCCAGCAGCAAGAATCCGGGACAGGGGGACGTGGGCTACACCTTC.

The chain carries TRBV20-1 and TRBJ1-3; D is unclear. The CDR3 spans 15 residues. The germline CDR1 and CDR2 sequences are DFQATT and SNEGSKA (reference sequence). The V and J ends lost 4 bases and 6 bases respectively, with 19 bases between them. CDR3 residues: CSAKVLAAFANTIYF. The CDR3 DNA follows: TGCAGTGCTAAAGTCCTTGCAGCGTTCGCAAACACCATATATTTT.

The rearrangement joins TRBV30 to TRBJ2-7, with D perhaps TRBD1 (6 bases). The CDR3 is 15 residues long. Germline CDR1 reads GTSNPN; CDR2 reads SVGIG (reference sequence). Trimming cost V 3 bases and J 2 bases, with 17 bases left between them. The CDR3 region has the DNA TGTGCCTGGAGCCAAGGGGGTATGGGGCCCTACGAGCAGTACTTC. It specifies CAWSQGGMGPYEQYF.

The V call is TRBV5-1, the J call TRBJ2-7; 11 nucleotides align to TRBD2. J lost 2 bases, V lost 3 bases, and 7 bases had no gene match. The CDR3 loop spans 16 amino acids. The germline gives CDR1 SGHRS, CDR2 YFSETQ. In DNA form, the CDR3 reads TGCGCCAGCAGCTCTGCTCCGGGACTAGCGGCCTACGAGCAGTACTTC. The encoded protein is CASSSAPGLAAYEQYF.

Concerning this clonotype: Being one base from a much bigger clone, this may be a read error. The J gene is TRBJ1-2, the V gene TRBV6-5, with 7 bases fitting TRBD1. CDR1 is MNHEY and CDR2 is SVGAGI in the germline V gene. This CDR3 comprises 14 residues. Trimming at V came to 2 bases and at J to 7 bases, leaving 7 bases not matched to a gene. The CDR3 protein is CASSYPKTGLGYTF. The CDR3 DNA reads TGTGCCAGCAGTTACCCGAAGACAGGGCTTGGCTACACCTTC.

This clonotype occurred many times. J is TRBJ2-2 and V is TRBV19; 7 bases map to TRBD1. The germline V gene encodes CDR1 LNHDA and CDR2 SQIVND (reference sequence). V was clipped by 6 bases and J by 7 bases; unmatched bases: 8. There are 14 residues in the CDR3. This CDR3 is CASSSRQGYGELFF. In DNA, the CDR3 is TGTGCCAGTAGCTCTCGACAGGGATACGGGGAGCTGTTTTTT.

About this clonotype itself: A much larger clone differs by one base, so this may be a read error. V gene TRBV28 combines with J gene TRBJ2-7, with no clear D. Germline assignment: CDR1 MDHEN and CDR2 SYDVKM. The CDR3 is made up of 12 amino acids. CDR3 loop: CASKVGSYGQYF. In DNA, the CDR3 is TGTGCCAGCAAGGTTGGCTCCTACGGGCAGTACTTC.

The V call is TRBV20-1, the J call TRBJ2-3; 7 bases agree with TRBD2. Germline V CDR1 and CDR2: DFQATT, SNEGSKA (reference sequence). The CDR3 loop spans 14 amino acids. The V segment lost 5 bases and the J segment 4 bases; nucleotides outside the gene matches: 9. CDR3 sequence reads: CSAGGLGKADTQYF. The CDR3 region has the DNA TGCAGTGCTGGAGGACTAGGCAAGGCAGATACGCAGTATTTT.

This clonotype has ten or more counts. The chain joins TRBV12-3 or TRBV12-4 to TRBJ2-2, with no clear D. This CDR3 contains 17 residues. Deletions cut 0 bases from V and 7 bases from J, with 18 bases between. CDR3 region: CASSLALGSDSDGELFF. The CDR3 nucleotides are TGTGCCAGCAGTTTAGCGCTCGGAAGCGACTCGGACGGGGAGCTGTTTTTT.

V is TRBV5-1 and J is TRBJ1-2, with 9 bases identical to TRBD1. The junction had 4 bases not matched to a gene; V was cut back by 4 bases and J by 6 bases. The germline CDR1 and CDR2 sequences are SGHRS and YFSETQ. This CDR3 is 13 amino acids long. CDR3 sequence: CASSQTGGDGYTF. The DNA of the CDR3 is TGCGCCAGCAGCCAAACAGGGGGCGATGGCTACACCTTC. Variable domain in full (rest from reference TRBV5-1 and TRBJ1-2): KAGVTQTPRYLIKTRGQQVTLSCSPISGHRSVSWYQQTPGQGLQFLFEYFSETQRNKGNFPGRFSGRQFSNSRSEMNVSTLELGDSALYLCASSQTGGDGYTFGSGTRLTVV.

The V call is TRBV29-1, the J call TRBJ2-1; D gene uncertain. Germline CDR1 is SQVTM and CDR2 is ANQGSEA. The V end lost 8 bases, the J end lost 0 bases, and 17 bases lay between the germline ends. CDR3 size: 15 residues. The CDR3 DNA reads as TGCAGCTCCTTCCTACTCGAGAGCTCCTACAATGAGCAGTTCTTC. Its translation is CSSFLLESSYNEQFF.

The table lists this clonotype with a few counts. The chain combines TRBV20-1 with TRBJ2-7, with D unresolved. Trimming cost V 3 bases and J 6 bases, with 6 bases left between them. This CDR3 has 10 residues. Germline CDR1 and CDR2: DFQATT and SNEGSKA (reference sequence). CDR3 nucleotides: TGCAGTGCTAGGAATCCCGAGCAGTACTTC. It codes for CSARNPEQYF.